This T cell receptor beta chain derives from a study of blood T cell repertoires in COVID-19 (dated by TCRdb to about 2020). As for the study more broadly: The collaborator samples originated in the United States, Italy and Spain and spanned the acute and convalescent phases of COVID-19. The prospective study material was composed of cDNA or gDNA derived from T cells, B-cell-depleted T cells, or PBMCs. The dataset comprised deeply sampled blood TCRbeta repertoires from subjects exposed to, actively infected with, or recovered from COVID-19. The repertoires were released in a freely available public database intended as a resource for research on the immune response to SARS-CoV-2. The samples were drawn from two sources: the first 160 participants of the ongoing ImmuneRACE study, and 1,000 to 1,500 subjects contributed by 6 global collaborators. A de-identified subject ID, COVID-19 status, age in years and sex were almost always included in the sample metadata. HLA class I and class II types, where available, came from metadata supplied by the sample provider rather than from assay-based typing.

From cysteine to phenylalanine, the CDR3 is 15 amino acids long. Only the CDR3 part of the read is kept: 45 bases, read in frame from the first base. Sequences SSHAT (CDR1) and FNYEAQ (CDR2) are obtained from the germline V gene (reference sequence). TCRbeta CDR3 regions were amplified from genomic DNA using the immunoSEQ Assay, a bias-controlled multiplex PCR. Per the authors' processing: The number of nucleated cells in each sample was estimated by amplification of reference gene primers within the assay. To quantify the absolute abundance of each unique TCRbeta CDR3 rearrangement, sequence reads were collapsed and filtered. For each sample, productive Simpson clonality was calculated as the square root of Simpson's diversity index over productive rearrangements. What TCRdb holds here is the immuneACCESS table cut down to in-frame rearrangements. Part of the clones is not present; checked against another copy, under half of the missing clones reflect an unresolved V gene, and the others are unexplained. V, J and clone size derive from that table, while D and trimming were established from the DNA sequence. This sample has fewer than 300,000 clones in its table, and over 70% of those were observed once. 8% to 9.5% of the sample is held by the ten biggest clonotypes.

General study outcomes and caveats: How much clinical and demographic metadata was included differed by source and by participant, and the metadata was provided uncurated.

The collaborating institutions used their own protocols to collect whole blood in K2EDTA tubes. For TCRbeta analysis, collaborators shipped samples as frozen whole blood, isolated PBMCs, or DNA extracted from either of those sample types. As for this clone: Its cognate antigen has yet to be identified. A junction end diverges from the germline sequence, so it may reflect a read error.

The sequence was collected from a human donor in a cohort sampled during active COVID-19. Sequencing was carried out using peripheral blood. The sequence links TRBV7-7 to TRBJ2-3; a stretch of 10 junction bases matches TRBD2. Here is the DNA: TGTGCTAGCAGCCTCGGACTAGCGGACACAGATACGCAGTATTTT. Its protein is CASSLGLADTDTQYF.